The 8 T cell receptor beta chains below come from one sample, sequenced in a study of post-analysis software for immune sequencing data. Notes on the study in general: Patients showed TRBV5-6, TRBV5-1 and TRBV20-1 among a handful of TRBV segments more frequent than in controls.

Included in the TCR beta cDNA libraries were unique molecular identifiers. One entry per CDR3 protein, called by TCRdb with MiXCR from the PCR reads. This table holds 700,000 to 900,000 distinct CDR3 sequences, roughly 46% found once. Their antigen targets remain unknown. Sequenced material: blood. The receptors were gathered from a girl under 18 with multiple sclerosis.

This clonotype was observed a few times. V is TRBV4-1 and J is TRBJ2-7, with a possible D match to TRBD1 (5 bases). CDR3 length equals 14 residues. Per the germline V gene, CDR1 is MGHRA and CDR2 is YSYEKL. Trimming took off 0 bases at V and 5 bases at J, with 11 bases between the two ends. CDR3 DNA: TGCGCCAGCAGCCAAGATGGGGCGTTCGACGAGCAGTACTTC. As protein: CASSQDGAFDEQYF.

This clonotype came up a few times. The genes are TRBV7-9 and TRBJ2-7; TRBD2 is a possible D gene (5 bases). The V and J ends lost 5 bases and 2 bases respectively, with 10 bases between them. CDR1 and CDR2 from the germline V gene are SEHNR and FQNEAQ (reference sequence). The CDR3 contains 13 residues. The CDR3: CASSRGSAYEQYF. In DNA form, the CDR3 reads TGTGCCAGCAGCCGTGGGAGCGCCTACGAGCAGTACTTC. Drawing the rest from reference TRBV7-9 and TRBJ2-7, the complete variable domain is DTGVSQNPRHKITKRGQNVTFRCDPISEHNRLYWYRQTLGQGPEFLTYFQNEAQLEKSRLLSDRFSAERPKGSFSTLEIQRTEQGDSAMYLCASSRGSAYEQYFGPGTRLTVT.

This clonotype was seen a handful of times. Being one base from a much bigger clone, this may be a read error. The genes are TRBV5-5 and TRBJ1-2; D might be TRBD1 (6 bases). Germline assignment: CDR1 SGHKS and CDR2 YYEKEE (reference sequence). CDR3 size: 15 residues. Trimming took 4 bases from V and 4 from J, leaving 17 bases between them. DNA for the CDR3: TGTGCCAGCAGCGCCCATCACAGGGATAGCTATGGCTACACCTTC. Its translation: CASSAHHRDSYGYTF.

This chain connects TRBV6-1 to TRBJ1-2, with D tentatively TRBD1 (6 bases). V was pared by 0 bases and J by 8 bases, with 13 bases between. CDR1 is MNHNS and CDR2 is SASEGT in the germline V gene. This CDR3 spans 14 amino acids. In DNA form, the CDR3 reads TGTGCCAGCAGTGAAGCGCTGGACAGACGCGGCTACACCTTC. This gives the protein CASSEALDRRGYTF.

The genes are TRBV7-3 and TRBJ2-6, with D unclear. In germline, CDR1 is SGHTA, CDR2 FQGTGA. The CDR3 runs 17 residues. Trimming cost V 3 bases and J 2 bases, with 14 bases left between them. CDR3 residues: CASSLPARGTGANVLTF. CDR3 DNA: TGTGCCAGCAGCTTGCCCGCCCGAGGTACTGGGGCCAACGTCCTGACTTTC.

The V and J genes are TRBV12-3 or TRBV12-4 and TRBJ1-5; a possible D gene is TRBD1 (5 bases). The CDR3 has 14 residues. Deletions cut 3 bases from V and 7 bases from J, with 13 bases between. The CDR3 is CASSLAGYGQPQHF. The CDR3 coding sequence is TGTGCCAGCAGTTTGGCAGGGTACGGGCAGCCCCAGCATTTT.

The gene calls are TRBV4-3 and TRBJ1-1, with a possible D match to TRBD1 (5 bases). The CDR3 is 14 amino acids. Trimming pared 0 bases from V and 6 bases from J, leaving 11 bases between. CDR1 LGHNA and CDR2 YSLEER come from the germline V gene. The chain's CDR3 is CASSQERGVAEAFF. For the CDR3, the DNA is TGCGCCAGCAGCCAAGAAAGGGGTGTCGCTGAAGCTTTCTTT.

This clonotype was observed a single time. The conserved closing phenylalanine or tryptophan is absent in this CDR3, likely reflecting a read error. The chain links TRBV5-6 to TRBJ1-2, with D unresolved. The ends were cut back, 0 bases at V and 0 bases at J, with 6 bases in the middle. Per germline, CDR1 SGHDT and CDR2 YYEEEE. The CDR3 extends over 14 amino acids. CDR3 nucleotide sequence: TGTGCCAGCAGCTTGGGGAAAGCTAACTATGGCTACACCTGC. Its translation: CASSLGKANYGYTC.